A single sample gave rise to the 16 T cell receptor beta chains below, sequenced in a study of shared clonotypes between healthy human individuals. CD45RO-negative, CCR7-positively selected cells formed the naive CD8 fraction, excluding terminally differentiated effector memory CD45RA+ cells. The protocol was immunoSEQ multiplex PCR, while the TCRdb copy is restricted to in-frame clones and leaves out a portion. This table holds approximately 2,200,000 clones, 93% found once. The sequenced sample consisted of naive CD8+ T cells from PBMCs. The receptors stem from a man aged 18 to 35 in good health. Some clones in this sample may be carry-over from other donors' samples.

This clone was observed a single time. This rearrangement joins TRBV5-6 to TRBJ2-3, with 7 positions matching TRBD2. The CDR3 consists of 17 residues. Trimming cost V 3 bases and J 1 base; bases outside gene matches: 11. Per germline, CDR1 SGHDT and CDR2 YYEEEE. This CDR3 reads CASSSRLASARTDTQYF. In DNA, the CDR3 is TGTGCCAGCAGCTCCCGACTAGCCTCCGCCCGCACAGATACGCAGTATTTT. The entire variable domain, with the rest obtained from reference TRBV5-6 and TRBJ2-3, is as follows: DAGVTQSPTHLIKTRGQQVTLRCSPKSGHDTVSWYQQALGQGPQFIFQYYEEEERQRGNFPDRFSGHQFPNYSSELNVNALLLGDSALYLCASSSRLASARTDTQYFGPGTRLTVL.

The V and J genes are TRBV11-2 and TRBJ2-3, with 7 positions matching TRBD2. V lost 6 bases to trimming and J lost 1 base; unmatched junction nucleotides: 7. Germline CDR1 is SGHAT and CDR2 is FQNNGV. The length of the CDR3 is 15 residues. The CDR3 protein is CASSSRRERTDTQYF. In DNA, the CDR3 is TGTGCCAGCAGTAGTCGGCGGGAGCGCACAGATACGCAGTATTTT.

This chain links TRBV19 with TRBJ2-5; 8 bases align to TRBD1. J gave up 5 bases and V 4 bases, and 6 bases lay outside the gene matches. The CDR3 totals 14 residues. Germline V lookup: CDR1 LNHDA, CDR2 SQIVND (reference sequence). The DNA for the CDR3 is TGTGCCAGTAGTACTGGACAGGGTATCGAGACCCAGTACTTC. It specifies CASSTGQGIETQYF.

J is TRBJ2-4 and V is TRBV7-9; 9 bases line up with TRBD1. The CDR3 has 16 residues. The junction had 6 bases not matched to a gene; V was cut back by 4 bases and J by 2 bases. Germline CDR1 SEHNR, CDR2 FQNEAQ (reference sequence). DNA of the CDR3: TGTGCCAGCAGCTCAAACAGGGGGCAGACCAAAAACATTCAGTACTTC. Its protein is CASSSNRGQTKNIQYF.

Of note for this clone: At one boundary the junction diverges from the germline segment, which might be a read error. This rearrangement joins TRBV7-9 to TRBJ1-2, with D unclear. The V gene's germline CDR1 is SEHNR and CDR2 FQNEAQ (reference sequence). CDR3 length equals 14 residues. The CDR3 DNA reads as TGTGCCAGCAGCTTAAATCCAGACTACTATGACTACACCTTC. Translating gives CASSLNPDYYDYTF.

Only one count was recorded for this clone. The identical CDR3 is also encoded by other nucleotide sequences in the sample. CDR3 DNA sequence: TGTGCCAGCAGCCGCGGACAGGGGGCGAGGAATGAGCAGTTCTTC. This codes for CASSRGQGARNEQFF. This sequence joins TRBV11-2 and TRBJ2-1; 11 bases match TRBD1. The CDR3 has 15 amino acids. Germline assignment: CDR1 SGHAT and CDR2 FQNNGV. After removal of 5 bases from V and 7 bases from J, the junction contained 7 bases not matched to a gene.

The chain has TRBV13 and TRBJ2-1; the match to TRBD2 covers 8 bases. The J segment lost 5 bases and the V segment lost 5 bases, leaving 8 bases of the junction unmatched. From germline, CDR1 is PRHDT and CDR2 FYEKMQ (reference sequence). The CDR3 covers 15 residues. The CDR3: CASSLGLGIHNEQFF. The CDR3 bases are TGTGCCAGCAGCCTGGGACTAGGTATCCACAATGAGCAGTTCTTC.

This sequence joins TRBV5-6 and TRBJ2-1; the match to TRBD2 covers 9 bases. Germline V gene sequence: CDR1 SGHDT, CDR2 YYEEEE. This CDR3 is built from 15 residues. The V gene end was trimmed by 4 bases and the J gene end by 9 bases; junction bases not matched to a gene: 11. The CDR3 loop reads CASSLLAGQGGEQFF. CDR3 DNA sequence: TGTGCCAGCAGCCTCCTAGCGGGGCAGGGAGGTGAGCAGTTCTTC.

CDR3 DNA: TGTGCCAGCAGCTCCCAACTAGCGGGAGGCCATAATGAGCAGTTCTTC. Its translation is CASSSQLAGGHNEQFF. This chain links TRBV7-9 with TRBJ2-1, with TRBD2 matching over 12 bases. From germline, CDR1 is SEHNR and CDR2 FQNEAQ (reference sequence). J was trimmed by 7 bases and V by 4 bases; bases with no gene match: 8. The CDR3 length is 16 residues.

J is TRBJ2-7 and V is TRBV7-8; unclear D gene. Trimming shortened V by 3 bases and J by 0 bases, and 6 bases separated the two germline ends. Germline CDR1 is SGHVS and CDR2 is FQNEAQ. The CDR3 is 13 amino acids. In DNA form, the CDR3 reads TGTGCCAGCAGCTTCCCAAGCTCCTACGAGCAGTACTTC. Its translation: CASSFPSSYEQYF.

The CDR3 protein is CASSQALDLSYEQYF. The CDR3, as DNA: TGTGCCAGCAGCCAAGCACTAGATTTGTCCTACGAGCAGTACTTC. J is TRBJ2-7 and V is TRBV4-2, with D maybe TRBD2 (5 bases). V lost 1 base to trimming and J lost 1 base, with 11 bases between them. The V gene's germline CDR1 is LGHNA and CDR2 YNFKEQ. The CDR3 has 15 amino acids.

The genes are TRBV4-3 and TRBJ2-1, with a weak D call TRBD1 (7 bases). The CDR3 has 15 amino acids. The germline CDR1 and CDR2 sequences are LGHNA and YSLEER. Between the trimmed V and J ends, which lost 4 bases and 0 bases, there was a span of 10 bases. This CDR3 is CASSRGDSSYNEQFF. CDR3 nucleotide sequence: TGCGCCAGCAGCCGGGGGGACAGCTCCTACAATGAGCAGTTCTTC.

The V call is TRBV27, the J call TRBJ2-7; D may correspond to TRBD1 or TRBD2 (5 bases each). The V gene's germline CDR1 is MNHEY and CDR2 SMNVEV (reference sequence). The CDR3 runs to 15 residues. V shed 5 bases and J shed 3 bases, with 17 bases lying between them. The CDR3 loop reads CASSLRDRAFYEQYF. The CDR3 DNA sequence: TGTGCCAGCAGTCTCCGGGACCGAGCTTTCTACGAGCAGTACTTC.

This chain connects TRBV7-9 to TRBJ2-5; D not resolved. Germline CDR1 and CDR2: SEHNR and FQNEAQ (reference sequence). Deletions cut 4 bases from V and 2 bases from J, with 23 bases between. This CDR3 is 18 amino acids long. The DNA of the CDR3 is TGTGCCAGCAGCTCCGCAAGCACAGCAAAGGAATTACAAGAGACCCAGTACTTC. This translates into CASSSASTAKELQETQYF.

In this sample, this clone turned up once. CDR3 sequence reads: CASSQSREGEQYF. The CDR3 DNA is TGCGCCAGCAGCCAGTCTAGGGAAGGTGAGCAGTACTTC. The chain has TRBV4-3 and TRBJ2-7; no reliable D call. The germline gives CDR1 LGHNA, CDR2 YSLEER. The CDR3 loop spans 13 amino acids. Trimming left V 3 bases short and J 7 bases short, with 13 bases between.

The rearrangement uses TRBV11-2 and TRBJ2-1; the D gene is possibly TRBD1 (6 bases). Germline CDR1 is SGHAT and CDR2 is FQNNGV. The CDR3 has 18 amino acids. V was trimmed by 3 bases and J by 0 bases, leaving 18 bases between them. This chain's CDR3 is CASSFTPGTSSSYNEQFF. The CDR3 region has the DNA TGTGCCAGCAGCTTTACCCCGGGGACATCAAGCTCCTACAATGAGCAGTTCTTC.